This T cell receptor (beta chain) was captured by sequencing in a study of blood T cell repertoires in COVID-19. Looking at the study overall: T cells, B-cell-depleted T cells, or PBMCs provided the cDNA or gDNA that served as material.

Assay: immunoSEQ multiplex PCR; the TCRdb copy retains only in-frame clones and omits some. The table shows about 47,000 clones, with 88% occurring only once. Germline V gene sequence: CDR1 SGHRS, CDR2 YFSETQ. CDR3 size: 13 residues. V was pared by 4 bases and J by 2 bases, with 10 bases between. The sequenced material came from peripheral blood. The clonotype comes from a man aged 45-65 years with active COVID-19. The chain joins TRBV5-1 to TRBJ2-7, with D unresolved. CDR3 in amino acids: CASSHPTAYEQYF. The CDR3 coding sequence is TGCGCCAGCAGCCACCCTACCGCCTACGAGCAGTACTTC.